This is a list of T cell receptor beta chains from one sample in a study of shared clonotypes between healthy human individuals. Sequencing used immunoSEQ multiplex PCR; TCRdb keeps in-frame clones, though not all of them. The repertoire holds around 1.1 million clones, with about 80% as singletons. Sequenced input: memory CD4+ T cells from PBMCs. The receptors here all came from a man younger than 30 in good health. Some clones in this sample may be carry-over from other donors' samples. Each CDR3 is given with its conserved first and last residue. The order of the fields is J gene, D gene, clone size, V gene, CDR3 protein, CDR3 DNA. D genes are given only for firm matches. Clone size appears in some rows only: once, few, many, or a class for an expanded clone.

j_call: TRBJ2-3
d_call: -
clone_size: -
v_call: TRBV30
cdr3_aa: CAWRWNTDTQYF
cdr3_nt: TGTGCCTGGAGGTGGAACACAGATACGCAGTATTTT

j_call: TRBJ1-2
d_call: TRBD1
clone_size: -
v_call: TRBV4-1
cdr3_aa: CASSQRDRAYNYGYTF
cdr3_nt: TGCGCCAGCAGCCAACGGGACAGGGCGTATAACTATGGCTACACCTTC

j_call: TRBJ2-1
d_call: TRBD2
clone_size: -
v_call: TRBV28
cdr3_aa: CASGGTSVNEQFF
cdr3_nt: TGTGCCAGCGGCGGGACTAGCGTCAATGAGCAGTTCTTC

j_call: TRBJ2-1
d_call: TRBD2
clone_size: -
v_call: TRBV5-8
cdr3_aa: CASSPRTSGNDNEQFF
cdr3_nt: TGTGCCAGCAGTCCCAGGACGAGCGGGAATGACAATGAGCAGTTCTTC

j_call: TRBJ2-7
d_call: -
clone_size: -
v_call: TRBV6-4
cdr3_aa: CASSVRGSSSYEQYF
cdr3_nt: TGTGCCAGCAGTGTGCGGGGCTCGAGCTCCTACGAGCAGTACTTC

j_call: TRBJ2-7
d_call: -
clone_size: -
v_call: TRBV19
cdr3_aa: CASSMAGQSSYEQYF
cdr3_nt: TGTGCCAGTAGTATGGCGGGACAGAGCTCCTACGAGCAGTACTTC

j_call: TRBJ2-5
d_call: TRBD1
clone_size: few
v_call: TRBV10-2
cdr3_aa: CARELGTGAGETQYF
cdr3_nt: TGCGCCAGGGAACTCGGGACAGGGGCAGGAGAGACCCAGTACTTC

j_call: TRBJ1-2
d_call: TRBD1
clone_size: few
v_call: TRBV6-6
cdr3_aa: CASSYGTGAGTYGYTF
cdr3_nt: TGTGCCAGCAGTTACGGGACAGGGGCAGGGACCTATGGCTACACCTTC

j_call: TRBJ2-5
d_call: -
clone_size: -
v_call: TRBV6-1
cdr3_aa: CASSGWYQETQYF
cdr3_nt: TGTGCCAGCAGTGGCTGGTACCAAGAGACCCAGTACTTC

j_call: TRBJ1-2
d_call: -
clone_size: many
v_call: TRBV27
cdr3_aa: CASRQKYRPGRLGVDGYTF
cdr3_nt: TGTGCCAGCAGGCAGAAATACCGACCCGGCCGGCTGGGGGTGGATGGCTACACCTTC

j_call: TRBJ2-4
d_call: -
clone_size: -
v_call: TRBV4-2
cdr3_aa: CASSQGTDIQYF
cdr3_nt: TGTGCCAGCAGCCAAGGGACAGACATTCAGTACTTC

j_call: TRBJ2-1
d_call: -
clone_size: -
v_call: TRBV5-1
cdr3_aa: CASSPGTPRSEQFF
cdr3_nt: TGCGCCAGCAGCCCCGGGACTCCGCGGAGCGAGCAGTTCTTC

j_call: TRBJ1-1
d_call: -
clone_size: -
v_call: TRBV27
cdr3_aa: CASSLWSGAGRDTEAFF
cdr3_nt: TGTGCCAGCAGTCTCTGGTCCGGGGCGGGCCGTGACACTGAAGCTTTCTTT

j_call: TRBJ2-2
d_call: -
clone_size: -
v_call: TRBV5-4
cdr3_aa: CASSSSGLATGELFF
cdr3_nt: TGTGCCAGCAGCTCCTCGGGACTTGCGACCGGGGAGCTGTTTTTT

j_call: TRBJ2-7
d_call: TRBD2
clone_size: -
v_call: TRBV6-1
cdr3_aa: CASSGLAAVYEQYF
cdr3_nt: TGTGCCAGCAGTGGCCTAGCGGCTGTTTACGAGCAGTACTTC

j_call: TRBJ2-1
d_call: -
clone_size: once
v_call: TRBV4-2
cdr3_aa: CASSQDVANEQFF
cdr3_nt: TGTGCCAGCAGCCAAGATGTAGCCAATGAGCAGTTCTTC

j_call: TRBJ1-5
d_call: -
clone_size: -
v_call: TRBV30
cdr3_aa: CAWSPQGNQPQHF
cdr3_nt: TGTGCCTGGAGCCCACAGGGAAATCAGCCCCAGCATTTT

j_call: TRBJ1-2
d_call: -
clone_size: -
v_call: TRBV2
cdr3_aa: CASNLGRANYGYTF
cdr3_nt: TGTGCCAGCAACCTGGGGCGAGCTAACTATGGCTACACCTTC

j_call: TRBJ2-7
d_call: TRBD2
clone_size: -
v_call: TRBV7-3
cdr3_aa: CASSPGLAGVYEQYF
cdr3_nt: TGTGCCAGCAGCCCAGGACTAGCGGGAGTGTACGAGCAGTACTTC

j_call: TRBJ2-7
d_call: TRBD2
clone_size: many
v_call: TRBV5-1
cdr3_aa: CASSLVLAGNYEQYF
cdr3_nt: TGCGCCAGCAGCTTGGTCCTAGCGGGCAACTACGAGCAGTACTTC

j_call: TRBJ2-1
d_call: TRBD2
clone_size: -
v_call: TRBV7-2
cdr3_aa: CASTQGLAFNEQFF
cdr3_nt: TGTGCCAGCACCCAGGGACTAGCTTTCAATGAGCAGTTCTTC

j_call: TRBJ2-5
d_call: -
clone_size: -
v_call: TRBV20-1
cdr3_aa: CSAFRETQYF
cdr3_nt: TGCAGTGCTTTTCGGGAGACCCAGTACTTC

j_call: TRBJ2-1
d_call: TRBD2
clone_size: -
v_call: TRBV7-9
cdr3_aa: CASSPGLAGTPYNEQFF
cdr3_nt: TGTGCCAGCAGCCCGGGACTAGCGGGAACACCTTACAATGAGCAGTTCTTC

j_call: TRBJ2-1
d_call: -
clone_size: once
v_call: TRBV28
cdr3_aa: CASSSKYQGSIVHHEQFF
cdr3_nt: TGTGCCAGCAGTTCAAAATATCAGGGGTCGATCGTTCACCATGAGCAGTTCTTC

j_call: TRBJ2-3
d_call: TRBD2
clone_size: -
v_call: TRBV7-8
cdr3_aa: CASSLAPGLAGLNTQYF
cdr3_nt: TGTGCCAGCAGCTTAGCGCCGGGACTAGCGGGATTGAATACGCAGTATTTT

j_call: TRBJ1-4
d_call: -
clone_size: -
v_call: TRBV5-4
cdr3_aa: CASSRGGVNEKLFF
cdr3_nt: TGTGCCAGCAGCCGCGGGGGGGTTAATGAAAAACTGTTTTTT

j_call: TRBJ1-5
d_call: -
clone_size: few
v_call: TRBV2
cdr3_aa: CASMVRNIGGNQPQHF
cdr3_nt: TGTGCCAGCATGGTGCGGAATATTGGGGGCAATCAGCCCCAGCATTTT

j_call: TRBJ2-5
d_call: -
clone_size: few
v_call: TRBV28
cdr3_aa: CASSRETQYF
cdr3_nt: TGTGCCAGCAGCCGGGAGACCCAGTACTTC

j_call: TRBJ2-2
d_call: TRBD1
clone_size: -
v_call: TRBV30
cdr3_aa: CAWIIGQGFTGELFF
cdr3_nt: TGTGCCTGGATCATAGGACAGGGATTCACCGGGGAGCTGTTTTTT

j_call: TRBJ2-7
d_call: -
clone_size: -
v_call: TRBV7-5
cdr3_aa: CVRSFDRGLLSYEQYF
cdr3_nt: TGTGTCAGAAGCTTCGACAGGGGGCTACTTTCCTACGAGCAGTACTTC

j_call: TRBJ1-2
d_call: -
clone_size: -
v_call: TRBV2
cdr3_aa: CASSEPGEYGYTF
cdr3_nt: TGTGCCAGCAGTGAACCAGGGGAGTATGGCTACACCTTC

j_call: TRBJ2-2
d_call: -
clone_size: -
v_call: TRBV5-4
cdr3_aa: CASTSRGGASGELFF
cdr3_nt: TGTGCCAGCACCTCCAGAGGGGGGGCCTCCGGGGAGCTGTTTTTT

j_call: TRBJ2-7
d_call: -
clone_size: few
v_call: TRBV11-2
cdr3_aa: CASSLVKGVAYEQYF
cdr3_nt: TGTGCCAGCAGCTTAGTAAAGGGGGTGGCCTACGAGCAGTACTTC

j_call: TRBJ1-4
d_call: TRBD1
clone_size: -
v_call: TRBV5-1
cdr3_aa: CASSLRTGGNEKLFF
cdr3_nt: TGCGCCAGCAGCTTAAGGACAGGGGGCAATGAAAAACTGTTTTTT

j_call: TRBJ2-5
d_call: -
clone_size: -
v_call: TRBV7-3
cdr3_aa: CASSPTLQETQYF
cdr3_nt: TGTGCCAGCAGCCCCACCCTCCAAGAGACCCAGTACTTC

j_call: TRBJ1-5
d_call: TRBD1
clone_size: -
v_call: TRBV2
cdr3_aa: CASRRNRGNQPQHF
cdr3_nt: TGTGCCAGCAGACGTAACAGGGGGAACCAGCCCCAGCATTTT

j_call: TRBJ2-1
d_call: TRBD2
clone_size: -
v_call: TRBV28
cdr3_aa: CASKTAGGSYNEQFF
cdr3_nt: TGTGCCAGCAAAACAGCGGGAGGATCCTACAATGAGCAGTTCTTC

j_call: TRBJ2-7
d_call: -
clone_size: -
v_call: TRBV28
cdr3_aa: CASNSGYEQYF
cdr3_nt: TGTGCCAGCAACTCGGGCTACGAGCAGTACTTC

j_call: TRBJ2-7
d_call: -
clone_size: -
v_call: TRBV5-4
cdr3_aa: CASSLVRAVERGEQYF
cdr3_nt: TGTGCCAGCAGCTTGGTGAGGGCAGTAGAAAGGGGCGAGCAGTACTTC

j_call: TRBJ2-3
d_call: -
clone_size: once
v_call: TRBV19
cdr3_aa: CASSIGQAPSTDTQYF
cdr3_nt: TGTGCCAGTAGTATAGGTCAGGCACCTAGCACAGATACGCAGTATTTT

j_call: TRBJ2-3
d_call: -
clone_size: -
v_call: TRBV5-4
cdr3_aa: CASSPGGSRGTDTQYF
cdr3_nt: TGTGCCAGCAGCCCCGGGGGTAGCCGGGGGACAGATACGCAGTATTTT